A selection of T cell receptor beta chains follows, all from one sample in a study of CD4 and CD8 cells across lung adenocarcinoma regions. TCRdb processed the PCR reads anew with MiXCR; each CDR3 protein has one entry. The table includes approximately 5,000 distinct CDR3 sequences, 40% to 60% detected once. The specimen was CD8+ T cells from the margin of a lung tumor. Receptor source: a male donor with lung adenocarcinoma. The CD4 and CD8 labels of this study may be unreliable. CDR3s include the opening cysteine and the closing phenylalanine or tryptophan. A D gene is named only where the DNA matches it firmly. Clone size, where shown, is once, few, many, or a class for clones that have expanded.

CDR3 protein	CDR3 DNA	clone size	D gene	V gene	J gene
CSARLAGGQGTQYF	TGCAGTGCTAGACTAGCGGGGGGTCAAGGGACCCAGTACTTC	-	TRBD2	TRBV20-1	TRBJ2-5
CASSYYPPPGAVEQFF	TGTGCCAGCAGTTACTACCCCCCCCCAGGGGCGGTTGAGCAGTTCTTC	-	-	TRBV6-5	TRBJ2-1
CASSTEETGANVLTF	TGTGCCAGCAGTACGGAGGAGACTGGGGCCAACGTCCTGACTTTC	many	-	TRBV6-1	TRBJ2-6
CASGLASIYNEQFF	TGTGCCAGCGGTTTGGCTTCCATCTACAATGAGCAGTTCTTC	-	-	TRBV6-5	TRBJ2-1
CASRLQSGIPGELFF	TGTGCCAGCAGACTCCAGTCCGGAATTCCCGGGGAGCTGTTTTTT	many	-	TRBV6-5	TRBJ2-2
CASSPLGATETQYF	TGTGCCAGCAGTCCCTTGGGGGCTACGGAGACCCAGTACTTC	once	-	TRBV6-1	TRBJ2-5
CASRGPGGRGKDTQYF	TGTGCCAGCAGGGGCCCTGGGGGCCGGGGCAAAGATACCCAGTACTTC	once	-	TRBV27	TRBJ2-5
CASSSGSDTQYF	TGTGCCAGCAGTTCGGGGTCGGATACGCAGTATTTT	many	-	TRBV6-5	TRBJ2-3
CASREVGGGEQDTQYF	TGCGCCAGCAGGGAGGTAGGGGGCGGTGAGCAAGATACGCAGTATTTT	-	TRBD1	TRBV10-1	TRBJ2-3
CASSQTSGGTNNEQFF	TGCGCCAGCAGCCAGACTAGCGGGGGAACCAACAATGAGCAGTTCTTC	many	TRBD2	TRBV4-1	TRBJ2-1
CASSAEDGINDEQFF	TGTGCCAGCAGCGCCGAAGATGGGATCAACGATGAGCAGTTCTTT	-	-	TRBV6-1	TRBJ2-1
CASRKMGGKTEAFF	TGTGCCAGCAGAAAAATGGGAGGGAAGACTGAAGCTTTCTTT	-	-	TRBV6-1	TRBJ1-1
CASSPHRENTEAFF	TGTGCCAGCAGTCCACACAGGGAGAACACTGAAGCTTTCTTT	many	-	TRBV28	TRBJ1-1
CASSLSYNTGELFF	TGTGCCAGCAGCCTCTCCTATAACACCGGGGAGCTGTTTTTT	many	-	TRBV7-2	TRBJ2-2
CASSEGGLTDTQYF	TGCGCCAGCAGTGAGGGCGGGCTCACAGATACGCAGTATTTT	-	-	TRBV10-1	TRBJ2-3
CASSEYKATGELFF	TGTGCCAGCAGTGAATATAAAGCCACCGGGGAGCTGTTTTTT	-	-	TRBV25-1	TRBJ2-2
CASSYVVNTGAQYF	TGTGCCAGCAGTTACGTCGTGAACACAGGTGCGCAGTATTTT	-	-	TRBV6-5	TRBJ2-3
CASSYSTGPSYEQYF	TGTGCCAGCAGTTACTCAACAGGTCCTTCCTACGAGCAGTACTTC	many	-	TRBV6-5	TRBJ2-7
CASSSYTDTQYF	TGTGCCAGCAGCTCCTACACAGATACGCAGTATTTT	many	-	TRBV7-2	TRBJ2-3
CASRGNTQYF	TGTGCCAGCCGGGGAAATACGCAGTATTTT	many	-	TRBV27	TRBJ2-3
CASSYRQGGSYNEQFF	TGTGCCAGCAGTTACCGACAGGGTGGCTCCTACAATGAGCAGTTCTTC	-	TRBD1	TRBV12-3/TRBV12-4	TRBJ2-1
CASSEPSLLVYEQYF	TGTGCCAGCAGTGAACCTTCTCTGCTTGTCTACGAGCAGTACTTC	many	-	TRBV6-1	TRBJ2-7
CASSEKDISRVPDTQYF	TGTGCCAGCAGTGAAAAGGACATCAGTAGGGTCCCAGATACGCAGTATTTT	-	-	TRBV6-4	TRBJ2-3
CASSPAFFSNYGYTF	TGTGCCAGCAGCCCAGCTTTCTTCTCCAACTATGGCTACACCTTC	few	-	TRBV7-3	TRBJ1-2
CATSSGGAGANVLTF	TGTGCCACCTCGTCAGGGGGCGCTGGGGCCAACGTCCTGACTTTC	few	TRBD1	TRBV6-1	TRBJ2-6
CSARDPLAGGDYNEQFF	TGCAGTGCTAGAGATCCCTTAGCGGGAGGTGACTACAATGAGCAGTTCTTC	-	TRBD2	TRBV20-1	TRBJ2-1
CASSEWGDRAYNEQFF	TGTGCCAGCAGTGAATGGGGGGACAGGGCTTACAATGAGCAGTTCTTC	medium-sized	TRBD1	TRBV25-1	TRBJ2-1
CAGSEYVSNNEQYF	TGTGCGGGCAGTGAGTACGTGAGCAACAATGAGCAGTACTTC	-	-	TRBV6-1	TRBJ2-7
CASSEGGAGRDRDTQYF	TGTGCCAGCAGTGAGGGGGGGGCCGGCCGTGACCGAGATACCCAGTACTTC	-	-	TRBV6-1	TRBJ2-5
CASRDGTSGYNEQFF	TGTGCCAGCAGGGACGGGACTAGCGGCTACAATGAGCAGTTCTTC	-	TRBD2	TRBV27	TRBJ2-1
CASSPRLDPPNTQYF	TGTGCCAGCAGCCCAAGACTAGATCCCCCAAATACGCAGTATTTT	-	-	TRBV3-1	TRBJ2-3
CASSYAGTVYEQYF	TGTGCCAGCAGTTACGCGGGGACAGTCTACGAGCAGTACTTC	medium-sized	-	TRBV6-5	TRBJ2-7
CAIRDSSSGYEQYF	TGTGCCATCAGGGACTCTTCTTCTGGCTACGAGCAGTACTTC	few	-	TRBV10-3	TRBJ2-7
CASSLFSSVNEQFF	TGTGCCAGCAGTCTCTTTTCTAGCGTCAATGAGCAGTTCTTC	many	-	TRBV6-1	TRBJ2-1
CAGTGGRGEETQYF	TGTGCGGGCACAGGGGGACGCGGGGAAGAGACGCAGTACTTC	-	TRBD1	TRBV10-3	TRBJ2-7
CASSLGVGETQYF	TGTGCCAGCAGCTTAGGTGTCGGGGAGACCCAGTACTTC	-	-	TRBV11-2	TRBJ2-5
CASSLGPNPEVAFF	TGTGCCAGCAGCTTGGGCCCGAACCCCGAAGTAGCTTTCTTT	-	-	TRBV7-2	TRBJ1-1
CAIGAGGGAAKDMQYF	TGTGCCATCGGGGCTGGGGGGGGGGCGGCCAAAGACATGCAGTACTTT	-	-	TRBV10-3	TRBJ2-3
CASSYSMRASATYEQYF	TGTGCCAGCAGTTACTCGATGCGGGCTAGCGCAACCTACGAGCAGTACTTC	-	-	TRBV6-5	TRBJ2-7
CASSQGLAGLYF	TGTGCCAGCAGCCAGGGACTAGCGGGGCTGTACTTC	-	TRBD2	TRBV12-3/TRBV12-4	TRBJ2-5
CASSTFSGEGYTF	TGTGCCAGCAGCACCTTCTCGGGGGAAGGCTACACCTTC	-	-	TRBV12-3/TRBV12-4	TRBJ1-2
CASSPAAGGTQYF	TGTGCCAGCAGCCCCGCGGCCGGTGGGACCCAGTACTTC	-	-	TRBV7-2	TRBJ2-5
CASSLTPGRGNYGYTF	TGTGCCAGCAGTTTGACCCCCGGCAGGGGGAACTATGGCTACACCTTC	many	TRBD1	TRBV27	TRBJ1-2
CASSPLRGVGEQYF	TGTGCCAGCAGTCCCCTGAGGGGGGTCGGCGAGCAGTACTTC	many	-	TRBV27	TRBJ2-7
CASSYPPWGGSYNEQFF	TGTGCCAGCAGTTACCCACCGTGGGGCGGCTCCTACAATGAGCAGTTCTTC	many	-	TRBV6-2/TRBV6-3	TRBJ2-1
CASSDSGNYNEQFF	TGTGCCAGCAGTGATAGCGGGAACTACAATGAGCAGTTCTTC	-	TRBD2	TRBV6-4	TRBJ2-1
CASSPWRGLTYGYTF	TGTGCCAGCAGCCCCTGGCGGGGGCTAACCTATGGCTACACCTTC	few	-	TRBV6-1	TRBJ1-2
CASSPREQSEQFF	TGTGCCAGCAGCCCCCGGGAGCAGAGTGAGCAGTTCTTC	-	-	TRBV6-1	TRBJ2-1
CASGGRGVTDTQYF	TGTGCCAGCGGGGGTCGGGGGGTCACAGATACGCAGTATTTT	few	TRBD2	TRBV6-1	TRBJ2-3
CASSQAGSNDEQYF	TGTGCCAGCAGCCAGGCTGGGAGCAACGATGAGCAGTATTTT	-	-	TRBV6-1	TRBJ2-3
CASSPGTVDEKLFF	TGTGCCAGCTCCCCCGGGACAGTCGATGAAAAACTGTTTTTT	once	TRBD1	TRBV18	TRBJ1-4